The next 16 T cell receptor beta chains were all read from a single sample in a study of blood T cell repertoires in COVID-19. Produced via immunoSEQ multiplex PCR; TCRdb's table is partial and in-frame only. The sample carries a few hundred thousand clones, 75% to 90% recorded once. Sequenced: PBMCs or T cells enriched from blood (not recorded which). These receptors all stem from a middle-aged woman who had been exposed to COVID-19.

V and J are TRBV19 and TRBJ2-1, with a possible D match to TRBD2 (6 bases). Germline V gene lookup returns CDR1 LNHDA and CDR2 SQIVND (reference sequence). Trimming shortened V by 6 bases and J by 4 bases, and 16 bases separated the two germline ends. The CDR3 is 15 amino acids. Here the CDR3 reads CASRPAVGGYNEQFF. The CDR3 DNA reads TGTGCCAGTAGACCCGCGGTGGGGGGATACAATGAGCAGTTCTTC.

The rearrangement joins TRBV9 to TRBJ1-3; D unclear. The germline gives CDR1 SGDLS, CDR2 YYNGEE. Trimming left V 0 bases short and J 4 bases short, with 11 bases between. The CDR3 is 15 residues long. The CDR3 loop reads CASSVDYPGGNTIYF. CDR3 nucleotide sequence: TGTGCCAGCAGCGTAGATTATCCCGGGGGAAACACCATATATTTT.

The rearrangement links TRBV4-1 to TRBJ2-1, with 10 bases fitting TRBD2. Losses at the gene ends were 3 bases for V and 1 base for J; bases not matched to a gene: 3. There are 16 residues in the CDR3. The germline gives CDR1 MGHRA, CDR2 YSYEKL. For the CDR3, the DNA is TGCGCCAGCAGCCAGGGACTAGCGCCTTCCTACAATGAGCAGTTCTTC. As protein: CASSQGLAPSYNEQFF.

The chain has TRBV3-1 (or the pseudogene TRBV3-2) and TRBJ1-2; 12 nucleotides line up with TRBD1. The germline gives CDR1 LGHDT, CDR2 YNNKEL (reference sequence). The CDR3 is 17 amino acids. V lost 3 bases and J lost 0; bases outside the gene matches: 5. The CDR3 region has the DNA TGTGCCAGCAGCCAGGGACAGGGGGCTCCCGCTAACTATGGCTACACCTTC. This encodes CASSQGQGAPANYGYTF.

The chain couples TRBV19 to TRBJ2-2; TRBD2 aligns across 9 bases. Germline V gene lookup returns CDR1 LNHDA and CDR2 SQIVND (reference sequence). The V and J ends lost 6 bases and 4 bases, in that order; junction bases with no gene match: 0. This CDR3 has 13 amino acids. The CDR3 loop reads CASRLAGTGELFF. The CDR3 coding sequence is TGTGCCAGTAGACTAGCGGGCACCGGGGAGCTGTTTTTT.

V is TRBV3-1 (or the pseudogene TRBV3-2) and J is TRBJ1-2; D perhaps matches TRBD1 (6 bases). The germline CDR1 and CDR2 sequences are LGHDT and YNNKEL (reference sequence). V lost 3 bases and J 0 bases, leaving 8 bases between the germline ends. The CDR3 consists of 14 residues. The CDR3 spells CASSQDSPNYGYTF. CDR3 DNA: TGTGCCAGCAGCCAGGACAGTCCTAACTATGGCTACACCTTC.

V usage is TRBV5-4 and J usage is TRBJ2-3, with TRBD2 matching over 10 bases. Germline CDR1 reads SGHNT; CDR2 reads YYREEE (reference sequence). Unmatched junction bases numbered 6, after V lost 6 bases and J lost 2 bases. The CDR3 covers 15 residues. Here the CDR3 DNA reads TGTGCCAGCACAAGCGGGGGGGCCTTCACAGATACGCAGTATTTT. Its protein is CASTSGGAFTDTQYF.

The V call is TRBV6-2 or TRBV6-3, the J call TRBJ2-3; 8 bases are a match to TRBD1. CDR3 length: 17 residues. Germline CDR1 and CDR2: MNHEY and SVGEGT. V was pared by 0 bases and J by 3 bases, with 8 bases of the junction left unmatched. This CDR3 is CASSYSAGQGRTDTQYF. The CDR3 bases are TGTGCCAGCAGTTACTCCGCCGGACAGGGTCGGACAGATACGCAGTATTTT.

V is TRBV25-1 and J is TRBJ2-1; 9 bases match TRBD1. Losses at the gene ends were 6 bases for V and 7 bases for J; bases not matched to a gene: 1. The CDR3 loop spans 12 amino acids. Germline V gene lookup returns CDR1 MGHDK and CDR2 SYGVNS. The CDR3 nucleotides read TGTGCCAGCAGCGACAGGGGGAATGAGCAGTTCTTC. Amino acids: CASSDRGNEQFF.

CDR3 sequence reads: CASRRPGQGNGYTF. The CDR3 bases are TGTGCCAGCAGGAGACCGGGACAGGGGAATGGCTACACCTTC. This sequence joins TRBV7-2 and TRBJ1-2; 10 bases line up with TRBD1. V lost 6 bases to trimming and J lost 6 bases; unmatched junction nucleotides: 7. The CDR3 loop spans 14 amino acids. CDR1 and CDR2 (germline): SGHTA, FQGNSA.

This clone was counted a single time. V gene TRBV19 combines with J gene TRBJ2-5, with D possibly being TRBD1 (7 bases). V was clipped by 8 bases and J by 4 bases, with 17 bases between them. Germline CDR1 reads LNHDA; CDR2 reads SQIVND (reference sequence). The CDR3 consists of 14 residues. The CDR3 nucleotides read TGTGCCAGTCGGGGGACAGCCTCGCGAGAGACCCAGTACTTC. Amino acid sequence: CASRGTASRETQYF.

V is TRBV6-2 or TRBV6-3 and J is TRBJ2-5, with TRBD1 matching over 9 bases. The CDR3 spans 14 residues. The germline V gene encodes CDR1 MNHEY and CDR2 SVGEGT. The J segment lost 7 bases and the V segment lost 6 bases, leaving 9 bases of the junction unmatched. DNA for the CDR3: TGTGCCAGCAGCCGGGACAGGGTGAAGGGGACCCAGTACTTC. The encoded protein is CASSRDRVKGTQYF.

The chain has TRBV7-3 and TRBJ1-5; D is ambiguous. Per germline, CDR1 SGHTA and CDR2 FQGTGA. The CDR3 has 15 amino acids. The V gene lost 1 base and the J gene lost 1 base, with 8 bases spanning the gap. The CDR3 nucleotides read TGTGCCAGCAGCTTAATAGTGTTGAGCAATCAGCCCCAGCATTTT. Amino acids: CASSLIVLSNQPQHF.

The CDR3 DNA reads TGTGCCAGCAGTTTTAGCGGGACCTACAATGAGCAGTTCTTC. Its translation: CASSFSGTYNEQFF. V is TRBV25-1 and J is TRBJ2-1; 8 nucleotides line up with TRBD2. With V trimmed by 5 bases and J by 2 bases, 2 bases remained unmatched. The CDR3 totals 14 residues. The germline gives CDR1 MGHDK, CDR2 SYGVNS.

This rearrangement joins TRBV7-9 to TRBJ2-1; TRBD2 matches at 12 bases. This CDR3 has 13 amino acids. In germline, CDR1 is SEHNR, CDR2 FQNEAQ (reference sequence). The V gene end was trimmed by 4 bases and the J gene end by 15 bases; junction bases not matched to a gene: 7. The CDR3 DNA reads TGTGCCAGCAGCTCCTCTAGCGGGGGGGCCCGGTTCTTC. Translating it yields CASSSSSGGARFF.

V gene TRBV3-1 (or the pseudogene TRBV3-2) combines with J gene TRBJ2-7; D not certain. Trimming shortened V by 0 bases and J by 0 bases, and 9 bases separated the two germline ends. This CDR3 has 15 residues. Germline assignment: CDR1 LGHDT and CDR2 YNNKEL (reference sequence). DNA for the CDR3: TGTGCCAGCAGCCAAGATCCCGGTGGCTCCTACGAGCAGTACTTC. Translation: CASSQDPGGSYEQYF.